This TCR beta chain was sequenced in a study of blood T cell repertoires in COVID-19. Overall study: The United States, Italy and Spain provided the acute and convalescent COVID-19 samples. PBMCs, B-cell-depleted T cells, or T cells were the source of the cDNA or gDNA that made up the material.

The authors' processing: The assay estimated nucleated cells by amplifying reference gene primers. Using immunoSEQ multiplex PCR, the repertoire was profiled, and TCRdb retains in-frame clones only, with some absent. The V and J calls and clone size were taken over from that table, and D and trimming were inferred from the DNA. Among 150,000 to 200,000 clones listed, about 82% were seen once. The J segment lost 4 bases and the V segment lost 6 bases, leaving 10 bases of the junction unmatched. The germline CDR1 and CDR2 sequences are MDHEN and SYDVKM. This CDR3 has 16 amino acids. The receptor was isolated from a woman younger than 45 with acute or convalescent COVID-19. The specimen sequenced was peripheral blood. V is TRBV28 and J is TRBJ2-1, with TRBD2 identical over 9 bases. The CDR3 sequence: CASSPWVAGVYNEQFF. DNA of the CDR3: TGTGCCAGCAGCCCTTGGGTAGCGGGAGTGTACAATGAGCAGTTCTTC.